Listed here are 12 T cell receptor beta chains from one sample, sequenced in a study of monozygotic twins with inflammatory bowel disease. Each CDR3 protein gets one entry in TCRdb, which reprocessed the 5' RACE reads and gives no DNA. This sample's clone table lists over 150,000 distinct CDR3 sequences. Sequencing was performed on blood. The receptors were sampled from a human donor with ulcerative colitis or Crohn's disease, or a healthy co-twin of an affected twin (not recorded which).

The chain recombines TRBV25-1 with TRBJ1-1. Germline V CDR1 and CDR2: MGHDK, SYGVNS. The CDR3 length is 14 residues. CDR3 amino acids: CASSEDHFYTEAFF.

The rearrangement joins TRBV5-6 to TRBJ2-7; TCRdb returns TRBD2, unconfirmable since there is no DNA. Looked up from germline, CDR1 is SGHDT and CDR2 is YYEEEE. The CDR3 is 17 residues long. The CDR3 protein is CASSSYRENHLVYEQYF.

CDR3 in amino acids: CASSQDYPFSGTDTQYF. The rearrangement links TRBV3-1 to TRBJ2-3. CDR3 length: 17 amino acids. Germline V lookup: CDR1 LGHDT, CDR2 YNNKEL (reference sequence).

The rearrangement links TRBV5-1 to TRBJ2-3; TCRdb outputs TRBD2, but without DNA this stays unchecked. CDR3 length: 15 amino acids. The germline CDR1 and CDR2 sequences are SGHRS and YFSETQ. The CDR3 loop is CASSLEGAYTDTQYF.

The rearrangement joins TRBV12-3 or TRBV12-4 to TRBJ1-6. The CDR3 runs 15 residues. The chain's CDR3 is CASSYRGAYNSPLHF.

This chain connects TRBV29-1 to TRBJ2-3. Germline V gene sequence: CDR1 SQVTM, CDR2 ANQGSEA. This CDR3 is 12 amino acids long. The CDR3 loop is CSVDGLTDTQYF.

This chain uses TRBV5-6 with TRBJ1-1; checking the TCRdb D call of TRBD1 is not possible without DNA. Germline lookup yields CDR1 SGHDT and CDR2 YYEEEE. This CDR3 is 16 amino acids long. The CDR3 sequence: CASSAGTARRITEAFF.

The CDR3 sequence: CASSPGRSGNTIYF. V and J are TRBV19 and TRBJ1-3; TCRdb's assignment of TRBD1 cannot be checked, as there is no DNA. The CDR3 is made up of 14 amino acids. CDR1 and CDR2 from the germline V gene are LNHDA and SQIVND (reference sequence).

CDR3 sequence reads: CASSGASGYNEQFF. The rearrangement links TRBV5-1 to TRBJ2-1; no DNA is available, so the TRBD2 call from TCRdb remains unchecked. Germline values: CDR1 SGHRS, CDR2 YFSETQ. This CDR3 has 14 amino acids.

V is TRBV18 and J is TRBJ2-7. This CDR3 is 14 amino acids long. Germline V CDR1 and CDR2: KGHSH, LQKENI. The CDR3 is CASSPRGYSYEQYF.

The chain has TRBV4-2 and TRBJ2-1; TCRdb reports TRBD2, a call that lacks DNA to check it against. Germline V gene data show CDR1 as LGHNA and CDR2 as YNFKEQ. CDR3 length: 16 residues. CDR3 protein: CASSQDILAGGQEQFF.

The chain links TRBV12-3 or TRBV12-4 to TRBJ2-5; TCRdb gives TRBD1 as the D gene, but with no DNA this cannot be confirmed. The CDR3 is made up of 13 amino acids. CDR3 loop: CASSFPGSETQYF.